The 17 T cell receptor beta chains below were found in one sample sequenced in a study of T cell responses to AZD1222 COVID-19 vaccine. TCRdb's table, derived via immunoSEQ multiplex PCR, lists solely in-frame clones and lacks some. In the table there are around 100,000 clones, 75% to 95% of which are singletons. Here the sequenced sample was peripheral blood, taken on day 0 of AZD1222 vaccination. The receptors here all came from an adult in good health.

The chain carries TRBV6-1 and TRBJ1-5; tentative D call: TRBD1 (5 bases). Germline V gene sequence: CDR1 MNHNS, CDR2 SASEGT. Between the trimmed V and J ends, which lost 2 bases and 3 bases, there was a span of 11 bases. This CDR3 contains 15 residues. The CDR3 here is CASSEQARANQPQHF. CDR3 nucleotide sequence: TGTGCCAGCAGTGAACAGGCCAGGGCCAATCAGCCCCAGCATTTT.

The rearrangement links TRBV2 to TRBJ1-4, with D perhaps TRBD1 (5 bases). Looked up from germline, CDR1 is SNHLY and CDR2 is FYNNEI. V was shortened by 10 bases and J by 0 bases, with 15 bases between the two germline ends. The CDR3 has 15 residues. The CDR3 bases are TGTGCCACCTCCGAAGAAGGGGCAACTAATGAAAAACTGTTTTTT. It yields the protein CATSEEGATNEKLFF.

The rearrangement links TRBV18 to TRBJ2-5; D could derive from TRBD1 or TRBD2 (5 bases each). The CDR3 loop spans 15 amino acids. Germline V gene data show CDR1 as KGHSH and CDR2 as LQKENI. Trimming pared 0 bases from V and 4 bases from J, leaving 12 bases between. The CDR3 protein is CASSPPGELGETQYF. CDR3 sequence (DNA): TGTGCCAGCTCACCACCGGGGGAGTTGGGAGAGACCCAGTACTTC.

The V call is TRBV7-9, the J call TRBJ1-3; D remains unclear. V was clipped by 10 bases and J by 6 bases, with 16 bases between them. The CDR3 loop spans 13 amino acids. Germline lookup yields CDR1 SEHNR and CDR2 FQNEAQ (reference sequence). In DNA, the CDR3 is TGTGCCATCCCGCGGTTGCAGTCAAACACCATATATTTT. Its translation is CAIPRLQSNTIYF.

V is TRBV7-9 and J is TRBJ1-1; TRBD1 matches 10 bases. V was clipped by 3 bases and J by 1 base; unmatched bases: 8. The CDR3 has 17 residues. Germline loops: CDR1 SEHNR, CDR2 FQNEAQ (reference sequence). This CDR3 reads CASSLGKGQGKNTEAFF. The CDR3 region has the DNA TGTGCCAGCAGCTTGGGCAAGGGACAGGGGAAGAACACTGAAGCTTTCTTT.

V gene TRBV18 combines with J gene TRBJ2-7; 10 positions agree with TRBD1. CDR3 size: 15 residues. Unmatched junction bases numbered 3, after V lost 1 base and J lost 3 bases. Looked up from germline, CDR1 is KGHSH and CDR2 is LQKENI. This CDR3 reads CASSPLRTGGYEQYF. DNA of the CDR3: TGTGCCAGCTCACCACTGAGGACAGGGGGCTACGAGCAGTACTTC. Supplemented by reference TRBV18 and TRBJ2-7, the full variable domain reads NAGVMQNPRHLVRRRGQEARLRCSPMKGHSHVYWYRQLPEEGLKFMVYLQKENIIDESGMPKERFSAEFPKEGPSILRIQQVVRGDSAAYFCASSPLRTGGYEQYFGPGTRLTVT.

The gene calls are TRBV18 and TRBJ1-2; the match to TRBD1 covers 8 bases. Germline assignment: CDR1 KGHSH and CDR2 LQKENI. V lost 5 bases to trimming and J lost 2 bases; unmatched junction nucleotides: 4. The CDR3 loop spans 14 amino acids. The CDR3 loop is CASSKQGENYGYTF. The CDR3 nucleotides read TGTGCCAGCTCAAAACAGGGGGAGAACTATGGCTACACCTTC.

The J gene is TRBJ1-5, the V gene TRBV10-2; 9 nucleotides match TRBD1. Germline trimming cut 5 bases from V and 4 bases from J; bases unmatched to any gene: 6. The CDR3 consists of 15 residues. CDR1 and CDR2 (germline): WSHSY, SAAADI. CDR3 in DNA: TGCGCCAGCAGTCGGACCGGACAGGGGAATCAGCCCCAGCATTTT. As protein: CASSRTGQGNQPQHF.

The chain employs TRBV9 and TRBJ2-7; perhaps TRBD2 as D (6 bases). CDR3 length: 16 amino acids. In germline, CDR1 is SGDLS, CDR2 YYNGEE. V lost 3 bases and J 2 bases, leaving 18 bases between the germline ends. The CDR3 nucleotides read TGTGCCAGCAGCGCCGGACTAACGACGACGGCCTACGAGCAGTACTTC. Residues: CASSAGLTTTAYEQYF.

The chain uses TRBV7-3 and TRBJ2-7; 13 nucleotides match TRBD2. The CDR3 loop spans 20 amino acids. Germline CDR1 is SGHTA and CDR2 is FQGTGA. Unmatched junction bases numbered 14, after V lost 1 base and J lost 2 bases. The CDR3 here is CASSLMGAGTSGIEAYEQYF. The CDR3 bases are TGTGCCAGCAGCTTAATGGGGGCGGGGACTAGCGGGATAGAAGCCTACGAGCAGTACTTC.

This sequence joins TRBV28 and TRBJ2-1, with 7 bases that match TRBD1. The J segment lost 8 bases and the V segment lost 1 base, leaving 8 bases of the junction unmatched. This CDR3 has 15 amino acids. Germline CDR1 is MDHEN and CDR2 is SYDVKM. The CDR3 loop reads CASSLSGGSFHEQFF. For the CDR3, the DNA is TGTGCCAGCAGTTTATCAGGGGGATCTTTCCATGAGCAGTTCTTC.

This clone was recorded only once. The rearrangement uses TRBV25-1 and TRBJ1-3, with 9 bases aligning to TRBD1. The length of the CDR3 is 18 residues. V lost 4 bases, J lost 1 base, and 11 bases stayed unmatched. Per the germline V gene, CDR1 is MGHDK and CDR2 is SYGVNS. CDR3 residues: CASSGSPGQGTSGNTIYF. The CDR3 nucleotides read TGTGCCAGCAGTGGCTCTCCGGGACAGGGAACTTCTGGAAACACCATATATTTT.

The chain has TRBV10-3 and TRBJ2-5, with 10 bases aligning to TRBD2. After removal of 6 bases from V and 4 bases from J, the junction contained 2 bases not matched to a gene. This CDR3 contains 13 residues. Germline V CDR1 and CDR2: ENHRY, SYGVKD. CDR3 residues: CAISGTSAETQYF. CDR3 nucleotides: TGTGCCATCAGCGGGACTAGCGCAGAGACCCAGTACTTC.

This rearrangement joins TRBV3-1 (or the pseudogene TRBV3-2) to TRBJ2-1; D is unclear. Germline loops: CDR1 LGHDT, CDR2 YNNKEL (reference sequence). The CDR3 covers 13 residues. Trimming removed 0 bases from V and 10 bases from J, with 10 bases in between. CDR3 DNA sequence: TGTGCCAGCAGCCAAGATGTTCGGCGGGAGCAGTTCTTC. It specifies CASSQDVRREQFF.

The chain employs TRBV2 and TRBJ1-1, with 12 bases lining up with TRBD1. CDR1 SNHLY and CDR2 FYNNEI come from the germline V gene. The J segment lost 12 bases and the V segment lost 3 bases, leaving 2 bases of the junction unmatched. The CDR3 totals 12 residues. The CDR3: CASSDRDRGPFF. As DNA, the CDR3 is TGTGCCAGCAGTGACCGGGACAGGGGGCCTTTCTTT.

The rearrangement links TRBV27 to TRBJ1-4; D is possibly TRBD1 (5 bases). There are 12 residues in the CDR3. From germline, CDR1 is MNHEY and CDR2 SMNVEV (reference sequence). Trimming stripped 7 bases from V and 4 bases from J, with 7 bases between. CDR3 sequence reads: CASMGVNEKLFF. CDR3 sequence (DNA): TGTGCCAGCATGGGGGTTAATGAAAAACTGTTTTTT.

The rearrangement links TRBV2 to TRBJ2-1, with 7 bases lining up with TRBD1. This CDR3 has 15 amino acids. V gave up 0 bases and J gave up 4 bases; unmatched junction bases: 3. The germline gives CDR1 SNHLY, CDR2 FYNNEI. CDR3 nucleotides: TGTGCCAGCAGTGAAGCAGGGGGCAATTACAATGAGCAGTTCTTC. Translated: CASSEAGGNYNEQFF.